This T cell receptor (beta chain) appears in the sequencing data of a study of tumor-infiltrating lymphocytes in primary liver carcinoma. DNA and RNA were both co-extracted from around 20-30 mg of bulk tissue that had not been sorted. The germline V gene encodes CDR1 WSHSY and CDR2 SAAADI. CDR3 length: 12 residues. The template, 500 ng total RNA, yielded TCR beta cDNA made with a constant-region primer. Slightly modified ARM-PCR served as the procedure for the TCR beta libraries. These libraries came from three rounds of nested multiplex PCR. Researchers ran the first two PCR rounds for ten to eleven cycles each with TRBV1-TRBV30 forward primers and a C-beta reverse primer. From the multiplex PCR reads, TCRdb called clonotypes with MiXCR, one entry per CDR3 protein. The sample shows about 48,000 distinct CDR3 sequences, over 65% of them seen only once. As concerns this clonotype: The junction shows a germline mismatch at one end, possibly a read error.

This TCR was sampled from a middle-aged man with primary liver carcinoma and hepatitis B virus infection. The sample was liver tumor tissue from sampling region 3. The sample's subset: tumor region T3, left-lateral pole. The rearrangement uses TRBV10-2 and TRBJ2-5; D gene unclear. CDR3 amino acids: CASSDSQETQCF. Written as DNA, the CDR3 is TGCGCCAGCAGTGACAGTCAAGAGACACAGTGCTTC.